This TCR beta chain was found in a study of T cells in Graves' hyperthyroidism and ophthalmopathy. General study findings and limits: Appearing also in blood were most of the thyroid clonotypes expanded above 0.001. A model built on 13 V-J features separated ophthalmopathy from stable hyperthyroidism.

RNA transcripts gave rise to amplified TCR beta CDR3 regions. The HTBI primer set served for first-round RT-PCR of the TCR CDR3. Each CDR3 protein gets one entry after TCRdb re-called the multiplex PCR reads with MiXCR. The sample includes roughly 500,000 distinct CDR3 sequences, about 43% of them seen just once. Exclusion criteria comprised uncontrolled infection, other autoimmune disease, pregnancy or lactation. On this clonotype itself: Its antigen is not identified.

The germline V and J ends were trimmed by 4 bases and 1 base, with 14 bases remaining between them. This CDR3 contains 16 residues. CDR1 is MNHEY and CDR2 is SVGAGI in the germline V gene. The TCR originated in an adult woman with Graves' disease, either hyperthyroidism or ophthalmopathy (not recorded which). The J gene is TRBJ1-3, the V gene TRBV6-5; D uncertain. The sample comprised peripheral blood or thyroid tissue (not recorded which). CDR3 nucleotide sequence: TGTGCCAGCAGTTTACTTGGCAGGCTATCTGGAAACACCATATATTTT. This gives the protein CASSLLGRLSGNTIYF.